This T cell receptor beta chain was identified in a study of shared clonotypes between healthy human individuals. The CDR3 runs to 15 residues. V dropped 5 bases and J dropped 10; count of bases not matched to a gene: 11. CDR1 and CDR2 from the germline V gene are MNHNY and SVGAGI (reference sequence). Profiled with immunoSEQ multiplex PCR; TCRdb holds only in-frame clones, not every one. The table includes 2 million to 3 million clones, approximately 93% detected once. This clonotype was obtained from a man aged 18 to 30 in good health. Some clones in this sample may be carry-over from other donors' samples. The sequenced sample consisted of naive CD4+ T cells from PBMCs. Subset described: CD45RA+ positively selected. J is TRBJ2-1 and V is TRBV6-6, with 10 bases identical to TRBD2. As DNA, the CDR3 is TGTGCCAGCAGTCTGAGGAGCGGGAGGGCCGAAGAGCAGTTCTTC. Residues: CASSLRSGRAEEQFF.